These T cell receptor beta chains were read from a single sample in a study of cytomegalovirus exposure and HLA in healthy donors. The protocol was immunoSEQ multiplex PCR, while the TCRdb copy is restricted to in-frame clones and leaves out a portion. The sample has 90,000 to 120,000 clones, roughly 85% seen once; the top ten hold around 3.1%. Specimen: PBMCs. The origin of the receptors is a woman aged 35 to 49 in good health and CMV-seronegative. Each CDR3 is given with its conserved first and last residue. The D gene is left open where the match is weak. Expanded clones get a size class; other rows say once, few or many, or leave the size out.

clone size	V gene	CDR3 length	J gene	D gene	CDR3 protein	CDR3 DNA
.	TRBV4-3	16	TRBJ2-7	TRBD2	CASSQVPGTSGSRQYF	TGCGCCAGCAGCCAAGTCCCGGGGACTAGCGGCTCCAGACAGTACTTC
.	TRBV7-6	15	TRBJ2-7	TRBD2	CASSLVDSGDYEQYF	TGTGCCAGCAGCTTAGTCGATAGCGGGGACTACGAGCAGTACTTC
.	TRBV4-3	13	TRBJ1-1	.	CASSQEPGTEAFF	TGCGCCAGCAGCCAAGAGCCGGGAACTGAAGCTTTCTTT
.	TRBV27	16	TRBJ2-6	TRBD1	CASSSPGQVGANVLTF	TGTGCCAGCAGTTCCCCGGGACAGGTTGGGGCCAACGTCCTGACTTTC
.	TRBV7-6	13	TRBJ2-5	.	CASSLSSEETQYF	TGTGCCAGCAGCTTATCTAGTGAAGAGACCCAGTACTTC
.	TRBV11-2	17	TRBJ2-1	TRBD2	CASSHRTIGLVRDEQFF	TGTGCCAGCAGTCACCGGACGATCGGACTAGTAAGAGATGAGCAGTTCTTC
.	TRBV5-6	16	TRBJ1-1	.	CASSLAGRGISTEAFF	TGTGCCAGCAGCTTGGCGGGGAGAGGGATTAGCACTGAAGCTTTCTTT
.	TRBV27	11	TRBJ2-7	.	CASSYGDEQYF	TGTGCCAGCAGTTACGGGGACGAGCAGTACTTC
.	TRBV7-2	15	TRBJ2-1	.	CASSLAGRTYNEQFF	TGTGCCAGCAGCTTAGCGGGGCGGACCTACAATGAGCAGTTCTTC
few	TRBV27	15	TRBJ2-7	TRBD1	CASSALQGASYEQYF	TGTGCCAGCAGTGCCCTACAGGGGGCATCATACGAGCAGTACTTC
few	TRBV28	14	TRBJ2-7	.	CASSPALESYEQYF	TGTGCCAGCAGCCCCGCCCTTGAGTCCTACGAGCAGTACTTC
few	TRBV11-3	14	TRBJ1-1	TRBD1	CASSFQGENTEAFF	TGTGCCAGCAGCTTTCAGGGGGAAAACACTGAAGCTTTCTTT
few	TRBV5-6	16	TRBJ2-2	TRBD2	CASSPPGGSSLGELFF	TGTGCCAGCAGCCCGCCGGGAGGCTCAAGCCTCGGGGAGCTGTTTTTT
.	TRBV9	13	TRBJ2-1	.	CASSVGLNNEQFF	TGTGCCAGCAGCGTAGGACTAAACAATGAGCAGTTCTTC
.	TRBV7-9	14	TRBJ1-2	TRBD1	CSSSGQTGEGGYTF	TGTTCCAGCAGCGGACAGACAGGGGAAGGTGGCTACACCTTC
.	TRBV4-1	15	TRBJ2-7	.	CASSQGAGDSYEQYF	TGCGCCAGCAGCCAAGGGGCAGGCGACTCCTACGAGCAGTACTTC
.	TRBV7-2	15	TRBJ2-5	TRBD1	CASSLVLRGRETQYF	TGTGCCAGCAGCTTAGTATTGAGGGGGCGAGAGACCCAGTACTTC
.	TRBV28	14	TRBJ1-2	.	CASSFGNQGYGYTF	TGTGCCAGCAGTTTCGGGAATCAGGGGTATGGCTACACCTTC
.	TRBV9	18	TRBJ2-4	TRBD2	CASSVGSGRAVAKNIQYF	TGTGCCAGCAGCGTAGGGAGCGGGAGGGCCGTTGCCAAAAACATTCAGTACTTC
.	TRBV7-6	14	TRBJ1-5	.	CASSPGGLNQPQHF	TGTGCCAGCAGCCCCGGGGGGTTGAATCAGCCCCAGCATTTT
.	TRBV28	13	TRBJ2-5	.	CASTMGGQETQYF	TGTGCCAGCACTATGGGGGGACAAGAGACCCAGTACTTC
.	TRBV19	14	TRBJ1-5	TRBD1	CASSMRGPNQPQHF	TGTGCCAGTAGTATGAGGGGGCCGAATCAGCCCCAGCATTTT
few	TRBV27	14	TRBJ1-2	.	CASSRIQGSRGYTF	TGTGCCAGCAGCCGAATACAGGGTTCTCGTGGCTACACCTTC
.	TRBV11-2	16	TRBJ2-7	TRBD1	CASSAILRQGAYEQYF	TGTGCCAGCAGCGCTATACTCCGACAGGGTGCGTACGAGCAGTACTTC
once	TRBV7-8	15	TRBJ2-7	TRBD1	CASRPLNPDRGEQYF	TGTGCCAGCAGACCATTAAACCCGGACAGGGGGGAGCAGTACTTC
.	TRBV7-2	14	TRBJ2-2	.	CASSLERNTGELFF	TGTGCCAGCAGCTTAGAGAGGAACACCGGGGAGCTGTTTTTT
once	TRBV28	14	TRBJ1-6	.	CASSLGQGNSPLHF	TGTGCCAGCAGTTTAGGCCAGGGCAATTCACCCCTCCACTTT